This T cell receptor beta chain was captured in a study of T cell responses to AZD1222 COVID-19 vaccine. Study-wide points: Among vaccine-associated CD4 TCRs, coverage spanned spike, with dominance at 160-218 and 743-854. The repertoires were collected only after the peak T cell response. The donor cohort was predominantly white British with a female majority, and clonal diversity may have been underestimated. Reportedly, close to half of spike-specific TCRs are directed against unmutated variant regions.

The table came from immunoSEQ multiplex PCR; TCRdb's copy has only in-frame clones and leaves some out. Of 130,000 or so clones listed, roughly 93% are singletons. CDR3 length equals 19 residues. V lost 0 bases, J lost 6 bases, and 24 bases lay in between. CDR1 and CDR2 (germline): MGHRA, YSYEKL. With regard to this clone: What it binds is unknown.

The sample consisted of peripheral blood, taken 28 days after the second AZD1222 dose. The sequence was collected from an adult who received the AZD1222 COVID-19 vaccine. V usage is TRBV4-1 and J usage is TRBJ1-5, with unresolved D. This chain's CDR3 is CASSQDRDGGDWEIQPQHF. The CDR3 DNA follows: TGCGCCAGCAGCCAAGATAGGGATGGTGGGGATTGGGAAATTCAGCCCCAGCATTTT.